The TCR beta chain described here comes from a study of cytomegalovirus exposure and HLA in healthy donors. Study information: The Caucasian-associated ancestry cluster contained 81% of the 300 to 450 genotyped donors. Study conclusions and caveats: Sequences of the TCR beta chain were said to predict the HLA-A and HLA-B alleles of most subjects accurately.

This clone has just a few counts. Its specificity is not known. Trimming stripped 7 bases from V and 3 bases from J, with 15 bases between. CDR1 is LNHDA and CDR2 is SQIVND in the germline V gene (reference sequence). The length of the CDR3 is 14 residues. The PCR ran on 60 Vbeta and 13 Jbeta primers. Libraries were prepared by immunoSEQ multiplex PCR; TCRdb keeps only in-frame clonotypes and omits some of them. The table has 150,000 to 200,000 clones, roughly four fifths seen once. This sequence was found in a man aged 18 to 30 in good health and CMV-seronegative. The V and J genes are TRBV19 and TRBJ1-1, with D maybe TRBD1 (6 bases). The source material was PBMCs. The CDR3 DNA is TGTGCCAGTACGTCACAGGGCTTTTACACTGAAGCTTTCTTT. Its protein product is CASTSQGFYTEAFF.